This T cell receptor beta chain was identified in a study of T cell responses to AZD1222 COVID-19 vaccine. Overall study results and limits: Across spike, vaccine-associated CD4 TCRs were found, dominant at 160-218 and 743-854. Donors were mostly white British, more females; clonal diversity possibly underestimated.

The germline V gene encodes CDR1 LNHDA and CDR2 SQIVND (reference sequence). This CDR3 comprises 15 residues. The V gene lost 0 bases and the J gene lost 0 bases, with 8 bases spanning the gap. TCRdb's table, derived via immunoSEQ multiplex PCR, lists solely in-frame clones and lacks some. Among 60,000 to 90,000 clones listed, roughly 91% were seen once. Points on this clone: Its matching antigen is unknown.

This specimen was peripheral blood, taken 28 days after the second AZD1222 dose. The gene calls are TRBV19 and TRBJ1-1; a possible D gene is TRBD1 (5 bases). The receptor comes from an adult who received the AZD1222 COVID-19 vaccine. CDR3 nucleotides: TGTGCCAGTAGTATAGATACCAGGGTGAACACTGAAGCTTTCTTT. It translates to CASSIDTRVNTEAFF.